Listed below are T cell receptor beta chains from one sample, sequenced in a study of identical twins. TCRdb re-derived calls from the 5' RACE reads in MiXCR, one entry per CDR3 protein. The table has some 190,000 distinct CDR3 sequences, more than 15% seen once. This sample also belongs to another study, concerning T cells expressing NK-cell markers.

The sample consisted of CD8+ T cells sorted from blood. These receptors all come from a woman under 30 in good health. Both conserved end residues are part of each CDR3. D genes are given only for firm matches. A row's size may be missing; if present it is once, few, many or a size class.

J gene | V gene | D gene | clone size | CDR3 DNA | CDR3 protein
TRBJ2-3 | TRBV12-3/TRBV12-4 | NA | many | TGTGCCAGCAGTTTGGGCACAGATACGCAGTATTTT | CASSLGTDTQYF
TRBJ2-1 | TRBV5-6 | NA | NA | TGTGCCAGCAGCCCCGGGACTTCCCCACACGGGCAGTTCTTC | CASSPGTSPHGQFF
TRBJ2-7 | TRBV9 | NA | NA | TGTGCCAGCAGCGTTACAGGGTCGGCGGGCTACGAGCAGTACTTC | CASSVTGSAGYEQYF
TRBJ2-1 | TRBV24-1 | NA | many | TGTGCCACCAGTGATTTCGCCAATGAGCAGTTCTTC | CATSDFANEQFF
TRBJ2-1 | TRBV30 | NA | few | TGTGCCGCTGATGTGTCGGCGGGGCAGTTCTTC | CAADVSAGQFF
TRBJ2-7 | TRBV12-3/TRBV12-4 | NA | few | TGTGCCAGCAGTTTATTGGACGGTGGCTACGAGCAGTACTTC | CASSLLDGGYEQYF
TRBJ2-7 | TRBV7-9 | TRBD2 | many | TGTGCCAGCAGCTTGTCTCGGGAGGGCCCCTACGAGCAGTACTTC | CASSLSREGPYEQYF
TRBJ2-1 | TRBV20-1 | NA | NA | TGCAGTGCAGTACGGAGCAATGAGCAGTTCTTC | CSAVRSNEQFF
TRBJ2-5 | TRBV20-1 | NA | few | TGCAGTGCTAGAGATTTAGGAGAGACCCAGTACTTC | CSARDLGETQYF
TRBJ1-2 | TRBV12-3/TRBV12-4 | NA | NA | TGTGCCAGCAGTGCGACAGGTGGCTACACCTTC | CASSATGGYTF
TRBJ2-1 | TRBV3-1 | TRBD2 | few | TGTGCCAGCAGCCAGGGCCCGGGACTAGCGGGGTTGGGCTCCTACAATGAGCAGTTCTTC | CASSQGPGLAGLGSYNEQFF
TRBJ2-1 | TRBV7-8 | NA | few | TGTGCCAGCAGCCCCTTTGGAGGTTCTATGAGCTCCTACAATGAGCAGTTCTTC | CASSPFGGSMSSYNEQFF
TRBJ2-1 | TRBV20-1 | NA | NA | TGCAGTGCTAGAGATATTGGCGTTTATGAGCAGTTCTTC | CSARDIGVYEQFF
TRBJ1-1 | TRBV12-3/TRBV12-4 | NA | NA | TGTGCCAGCACTCTGGGGCCGATTGAAGCTTTCTTT | CASTLGPIEAFF
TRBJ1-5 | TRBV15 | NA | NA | TGTGCCACCAGCCCTGATATTGGGGGGCCCCAGCATTTT | CATSPDIGGPQHF
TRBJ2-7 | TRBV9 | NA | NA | TGTGCCAGCAGCCCGTGGGGAGATAACGAGCAGTACTTC | CASSPWGDNEQYF
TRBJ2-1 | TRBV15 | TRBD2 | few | TGTGCCACCAGCAGAGATCTAGGACTAGCGTCGTACAATGAGCAGTTCTTC | CATSRDLGLASYNEQFF
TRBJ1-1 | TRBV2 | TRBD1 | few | TGTGCCAGCAGTGGGGACAGGGCCAACACTGAAGCTTTCTTT | CASSGDRANTEAFF
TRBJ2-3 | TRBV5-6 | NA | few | TGTGCCAGCAGCCCAGGACTAAACACAGATACGCAGTATTTT | CASSPGLNTDTQYF
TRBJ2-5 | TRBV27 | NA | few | TGTGCCAGCAGTTTAATCGGGGCCGGGGAGACCCAGTACTTC | CASSLIGAGETQYF
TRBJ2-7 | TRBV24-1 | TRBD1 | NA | TGTGCCACCAGCACAGGGACAGCCGATTACGAGCAGTACTTC | CATSTGTADYEQYF
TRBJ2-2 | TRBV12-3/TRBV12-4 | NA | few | TGTGCCAGCGCAGGGGCGAACACCGGGGAGCTGTTTTTT | CASAGANTGELFF
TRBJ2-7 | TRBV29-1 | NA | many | TGCAGCGTTGGAAGACGGTACGAGCAGTACTTC | CSVGRRYEQYF
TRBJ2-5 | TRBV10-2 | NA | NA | TGCGCCAGCAGACCCCCTAGCGCCAGAGAGACCCAGTACTTC | CASRPPSARETQYF
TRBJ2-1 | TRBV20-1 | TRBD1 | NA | TGCAGTGCTACTTGGACAGGGGGTGGGAATGAGCAGTTCTTC | CSATWTGGGNEQFF
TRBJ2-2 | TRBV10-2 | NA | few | TGCGCCAGCAGTGACGCGGCGGGGGAGCTGTTTTTT | CASSDAAGELFF
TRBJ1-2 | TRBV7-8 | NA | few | TGTGCCAGCAGCTTTGGACCAATGGATGGCTACACCTTC | CASSFGPMDGYTF
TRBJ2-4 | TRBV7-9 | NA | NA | TGTGCCAGCAGCTCCTCAGTGACAGGGAGGGCCAAAAACATTCAGTACTTC | CASSSSVTGRAKNIQYF